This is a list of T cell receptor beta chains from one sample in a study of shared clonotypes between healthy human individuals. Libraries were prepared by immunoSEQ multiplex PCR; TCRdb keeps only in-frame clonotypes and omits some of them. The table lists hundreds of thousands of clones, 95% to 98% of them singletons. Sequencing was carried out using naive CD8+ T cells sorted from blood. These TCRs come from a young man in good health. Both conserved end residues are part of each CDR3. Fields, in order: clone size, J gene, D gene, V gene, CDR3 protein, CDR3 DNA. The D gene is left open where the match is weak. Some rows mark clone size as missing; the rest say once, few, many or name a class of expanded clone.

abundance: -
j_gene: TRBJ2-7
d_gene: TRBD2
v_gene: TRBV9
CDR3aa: CASSVSGGSHYEQYF
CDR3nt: TGTGCCAGCAGCGTCTCGGGGGGGAGCCACTACGAGCAGTACTTC

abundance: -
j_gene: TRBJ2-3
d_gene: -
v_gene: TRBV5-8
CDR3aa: CASSLYRLGTTDTQYF
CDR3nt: TGTGCCAGCAGCTTGTACCGGTTGGGGACCACAGATACGCAGTATTTT

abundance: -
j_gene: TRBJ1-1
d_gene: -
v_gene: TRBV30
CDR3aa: CAWSVLQNTEAFF
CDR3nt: TGTGCCTGGAGTGTACTCCAGAACACTGAAGCTTTCTTT

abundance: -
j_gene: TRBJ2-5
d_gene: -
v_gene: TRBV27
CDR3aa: CASSHQIKGETQYF
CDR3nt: TGTGCCAGCAGCCACCAGATTAAGGGGGAGACCCAGTACTTC

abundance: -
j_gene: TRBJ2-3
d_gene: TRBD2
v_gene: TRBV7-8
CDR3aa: CASSSPVSSGHKKGTDTQYF
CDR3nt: TGTGCCAGCAGCTCCCCCGTTTCTAGCGGACACAAAAAGGGTACAGATACGCAGTATTTT

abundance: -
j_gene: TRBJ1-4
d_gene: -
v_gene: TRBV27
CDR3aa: CASSLLGGDEKLFF
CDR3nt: TGTGCCAGCAGTTTATTGGGGGGTGATGAAAAACTGTTTTTT

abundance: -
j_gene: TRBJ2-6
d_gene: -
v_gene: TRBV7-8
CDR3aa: CASSLRAGGSAGANVLTF
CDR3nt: TGTGCCAGCAGCCTCCGGGCAGGGGGGTCTGCTGGGGCCAACGTCCTGACTTTC

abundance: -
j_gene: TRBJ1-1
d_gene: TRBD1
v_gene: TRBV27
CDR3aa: CASSFYRGLNTEAFF
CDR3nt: TGTGCCAGCAGTTTCTACAGGGGGCTGAACACTGAAGCTTTCTTT

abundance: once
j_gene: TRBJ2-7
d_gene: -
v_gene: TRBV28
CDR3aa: CASSLALDATYEQYF
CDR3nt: TGTGCCAGCAGCCTCGCCCTGGACGCAACCTACGAGCAGTACTTC

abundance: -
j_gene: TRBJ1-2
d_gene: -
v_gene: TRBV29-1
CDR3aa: CSVVWTGDYGYTF
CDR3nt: TGCAGCGTTGTCTGGACGGGCGACTATGGCTACACCTTC

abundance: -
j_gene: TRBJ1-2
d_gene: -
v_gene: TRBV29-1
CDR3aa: CSVTRGYTF
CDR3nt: TGCAGCGTTACGAGGGGCTACACCTTC

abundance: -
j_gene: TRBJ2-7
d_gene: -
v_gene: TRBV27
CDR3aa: CASSVRARENEQYF
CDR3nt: TGTGCCAGCAGTGTCAGAGCAAGGGAGAACGAGCAGTACTTC

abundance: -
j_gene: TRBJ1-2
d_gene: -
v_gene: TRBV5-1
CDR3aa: CASSSTDRSYGYTF
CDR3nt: TGCGCCAGCAGCTCGACAGATCGGAGCTATGGCTACACCTTC

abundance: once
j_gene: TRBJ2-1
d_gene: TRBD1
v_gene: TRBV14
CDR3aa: CASSHRQGAADEQFF
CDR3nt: TGTGCCAGCAGCCATAGACAGGGGGCGGCGGATGAGCAGTTCTTC

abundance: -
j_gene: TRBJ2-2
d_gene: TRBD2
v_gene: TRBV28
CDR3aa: CASSPSGRATGELFF
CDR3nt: TGTGCCAGCAGTCCTAGCGGGAGGGCGACCGGGGAGCTGTTTTTT

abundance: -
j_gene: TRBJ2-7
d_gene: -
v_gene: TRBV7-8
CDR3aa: CASSLVGEQYF
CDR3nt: TGTGCCAGCAGCTTAGTGGGGGAGCAGTACTTC

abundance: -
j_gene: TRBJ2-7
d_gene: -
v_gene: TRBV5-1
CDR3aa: CASSFGGIGEQYF
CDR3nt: TGCGCCAGCAGCTTTGGCGGGATCGGAGAGCAGTACTTC

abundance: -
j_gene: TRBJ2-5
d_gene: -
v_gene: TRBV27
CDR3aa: CASSLINGETQYF
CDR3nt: TGTGCCAGCAGTTTAATTAACGGGGAGACCCAGTACTTC

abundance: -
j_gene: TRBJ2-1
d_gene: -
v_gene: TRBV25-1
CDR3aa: CASSDITGNEQFF
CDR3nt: TGTGCCAGCAGTGACATTACCGGTAATGAGCAGTTCTTC

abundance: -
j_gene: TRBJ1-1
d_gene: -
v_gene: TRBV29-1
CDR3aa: CSGGGLDTEAFF
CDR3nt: TGCAGCGGGGGGGGCCTCGACACTGAAGCTTTCTTT

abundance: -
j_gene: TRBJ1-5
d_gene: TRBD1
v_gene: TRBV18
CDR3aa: CASSPPGTGFQPQHF
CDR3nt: TGTGCCAGCTCACCACCCGGGACAGGGTTTCAGCCCCAGCATTTT

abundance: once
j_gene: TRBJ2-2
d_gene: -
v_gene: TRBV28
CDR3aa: CASSPPANTGELFF
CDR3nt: TGTGCCAGCAGTCCCCCGGCGAACACCGGGGAGCTGTTTTTT

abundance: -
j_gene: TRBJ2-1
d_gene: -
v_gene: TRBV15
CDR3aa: CATSGGYEQFF
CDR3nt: TGTGCCACCAGCGGAGGATATGAGCAGTTCTTC

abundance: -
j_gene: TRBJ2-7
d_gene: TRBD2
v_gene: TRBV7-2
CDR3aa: CASSSGLAAYEQYF
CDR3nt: TGTGCCAGCAGCTCAGGACTAGCGGCCTACGAGCAGTACTTC

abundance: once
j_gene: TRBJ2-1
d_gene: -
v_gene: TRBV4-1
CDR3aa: CASSQDEGGNEQFF
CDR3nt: TGCGCCAGCAGCCAAGATGAGGGTGGAAATGAGCAGTTCTTC

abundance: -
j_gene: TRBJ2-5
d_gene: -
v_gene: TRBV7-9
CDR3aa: CASSPRSQGEETQYF
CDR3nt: TGTGCCAGCAGCCCCCGTAGTCAGGGCGAGGAGACCCAGTACTTC

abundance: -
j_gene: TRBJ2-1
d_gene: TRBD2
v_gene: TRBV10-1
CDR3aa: CASSARLADNEQFF
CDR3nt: TGCGCCAGCAGTGCAAGACTAGCGGACAATGAGCAGTTCTTC